The rows below give T cell receptor beta chains drawn from one sample of a study of CDR3 diversity in severe acne. TCRdb processed the PCR reads anew with MiXCR; each CDR3 protein has one entry. Of about 93,000 distinct CDR3 sequences in the sample, 45% to 50% were seen once. Sequenced sample: blood. These receptors all come from a male donor in good health, serving as a control. Each CDR3 is given with its conserved first and last residue. The D gene is left open where the match is weak. Clone sizes are given selectively: once, few, many, or a class where the clone is expanded.

>TRBV5-1|TRBJ2-2|TRBD1|NA
TGCGCCAGCAGCTTGACAGGGGGCCCCGGGGAGCTGTTTTTT
CASSLTGGPGELFF
>TRBV7-2|TRBJ2-5|NA|NA
TGTGCCAGCAGCTCTCGTGGTGATGAGAAAGAGACCCAGTACTTC
CASSSRGDEKETQYF
>TRBV7-9|TRBJ1-4|NA|NA
TGTGCCAGCAGCCCAGGGTTCGCTAATGAAAAACTGTTTTTT
CASSPGFANEKLFF
>TRBV12-3/TRBV12-4|TRBJ1-1|NA|few
TGTGCCAGCAGTTTTGGAAGGGACACTGAAGCTTTCTTT
CASSFGRDTEAFF
>TRBV7-3|TRBJ1-4|NA|NA
TGTGCCAGCAGCCGGACAACTAATGAAAAACTGTTTTTT
CASSRTTNEKLFF
>TRBV24-1|TRBJ2-3|NA|few
TGTGCCACCAGTGATTCGGGGGTGAAAACAGATACGCAGTATTTT
CATSDSGVKTDTQYF
>TRBV2|TRBJ1-5|NA|NA
TGTGCCAGCAGTGAAAGGGACGATAATCAGCCCCAGCATTTT
CASSERDDNQPQHF
>TRBV15|TRBJ1-2|NA|few
TGTGCCACCAGCAGAGATGGCGGGAGTGGTGGCTACACCTTC
CATSRDGGSGGYTF
>TRBV20-1|TRBJ2-3|NA|NA
TGCAGTGCCATCAAGGCGGATACGCAGTATTTT
CSAIKADTQYF
>TRBV9|TRBJ2-3|TRBD2|many
TGTGCCAGCAGCATGGCGGGGGTCATCACAGATACGCAGTATTTT
CASSMAGVITDTQYF
>TRBV20-1|TRBJ2-7|TRBD1|many
TGCAGTGCCCAGGGGGCCCCCTACGAGCAGTACTTC
CSAQGAPYEQYF
>TRBV6-5|TRBJ2-2|TRBD1|NA
TGTGCCAGCAGGCCCCCCGGGACAGGGGGCACCGGGGAGCTGTTTTTT
CASRPPGTGGTGELFF
>TRBV20-1|TRBJ1-5|NA|few
TGCAGTGCTAGTACGGGGTGGGCCAATCAGCCCCAGCATTTT
CSASTGWANQPQHF
>TRBV7-9|TRBJ1-1|NA|once
TGTGCCAGCAGCGTCTTAGACACATCCTCTGAAGCTTTCTTT
CASSVLDTSSEAFF
>TRBV13|TRBJ1-2|TRBD1|NA
TGTGCCAGCAGTCGGACAGGGGTAGACTATGGCTACACCTTC
CASSRTGVDYGYTF
>TRBV7-3|TRBJ2-2|NA|NA
TGTGCCAGCAGCCCCGTCCAGGGGCGAAACACCGGGGAGCTGTTTTTT
CASSPVQGRNTGELFF
>TRBV5-1|TRBJ1-2|NA|few
TGCGCCAGCAGCTTGGCGGGGGGCGGTGGCTATGGCTACACCTTC
CASSLAGGGGYGYTF
>TRBV27|TRBJ1-5|NA|NA
TGTGCCAGCAGTTTAAGGGGGGCAGGCACTCATCCCCAGCATTTT
CASSLRGAGTHPQHF
>TRBV12-3/TRBV12-4|TRBJ1-4|TRBD1|NA
TGTGCCAGCAGTAGGGGACAGGAAAAACCGTTTTTT
CASSRGQEKPFF
>TRBV7-2|TRBJ1-2|NA|NA
TGTGCCAGCAGCCCGGACAGCTACTATGGCTACACCTTC
CASSPDSYYGYTF
>TRBV12-3/TRBV12-4|TRBJ1-2|TRBD1|NA
TGTGCCAGCAGTTCTCAATCCGGGACAGGGGAAGGCTACACCTTC
CASSSQSGTGEGYTF
>TRBV20-1|TRBJ2-5|TRBD1|NA
TGCAGTGCTCGAAGACAGGGCCAAGAGACCCAGTACTTC
CSARRQGQETQYF
>TRBV7-8|TRBJ1-1|NA|NA
TGTGCCAGCAGCTTACGGGGTTCGGAAGCTTTCTTT
CASSLRGSEAFF
>TRBV29-1|TRBJ2-5|TRBD2|NA
TGCAGCGTTGAAGCTAGCGGCGAGACCCAGTACTTC
CSVEASGETQYF
>TRBV19|TRBJ1-2|NA|NA
TGTGCCAGTACAACGGGGGCAGGGGCGGTCTATGGCTACACCTTC
CASTTGAGAVYGYTF
>TRBV5-1|TRBJ2-7|NA|NA
TGCGCCAGCAGCTTGAACCCCTCCTACGAGCAGTACTTC
CASSLNPSYEQYF
>TRBV19|TRBJ1-1|NA|few
TGTGCCAGTAGTATCGGTGGTCTTGAAGCTTTCTTT
CASSIGGLEAFF
>TRBV3-1|TRBJ2-7|NA|many
TGTGCCAGCAGCCCCCGTGAGGGCTACGAGCAGTACTTC
CASSPREGYEQYF
>TRBV24-1|TRBJ1-5|TRBD1|many
TGTGCCACCAGTGATGCCGGGACAGGGAGGTCTCAGCCCCAGCATTTT
CATSDAGTGRSQPQHF
>TRBV9|TRBJ2-2|NA|NA
TGTGCCAGCACCGGGACTCTCGTCAACACCGGGGAGCTGTTTTTT
CASTGTLVNTGELFF
>TRBV7-9|TRBJ1-1|NA|NA
TGTGCCAGCAGCTTAGCGATACAGAGTGAAGCTTTCTTT
CASSLAIQSEAFF
>TRBV7-2|TRBJ2-5|TRBD2|NA
TGTGCCAGCAGCCCCTGGACTAGCGGGAGTCGCCAAGAGACCCAGTACTTC
CASSPWTSGSRQETQYF
>TRBV29-1|TRBJ1-1|NA|few
TGCAGCGTTACACACACAGGTGAGAACACTGAAGCTTTCTTT
CSVTHTGENTEAFF
>TRBV11-3|TRBJ1-2|NA|NA
TGTGCCAGCAGCCGTGAGGGAGTTAGTGGCTACACCTTC
CASSREGVSGYTF
>TRBV4-1|TRBJ2-2|TRBD2|NA
TGCGCCAGCAGCCAAGATACGGTAGCGGGAGTTAGCACCGGGGAGCTGTTTTTT
CASSQDTVAGVSTGELFF
>TRBV11-2|TRBJ1-1|NA|NA
TGTGCCAGCAGCCTCTCCGGGACGGTGAACACTGAAGCTTTCTTT
CASSLSGTVNTEAFF
>TRBV6-2/TRBV6-3|TRBJ2-1|NA|NA
TGTGCCAGCACCTCCACAGGGATGGATGGGAATGAGCAGTTCTTC
CASTSTGMDGNEQFF
>TRBV7-2|TRBJ1-2|NA|NA
TGTGCCAGCGGCCCGGGGGGCGTCAACTATGGCTACACCTTC
CASGPGGVNYGYTF
>TRBV20-1|TRBJ1-2|NA|NA
TGCAGTGCTAGGAGGGAAAGTGGCTACACCTTC
CSARRESGYTF
>TRBV19|TRBJ1-2|NA|NA
TGTGCCAGTAGTATAGGGAGGTTAATCTATGGCTACACCTTC
CASSIGRLIYGYTF
>TRBV6-5|TRBJ2-3|NA|NA
TGTGCCAGCAGGACAAGCCTTGGCTGGGATACGCAGTATTTT
CASRTSLGWDTQYF
>TRBV2|TRBJ2-7|NA|NA
TGTGCCAGCAGTGAAGACGGGGGAGGATACGAGCCGCAGTACTTC
CASSEDGGGYEPQYF
>TRBV20-1|TRBJ2-7|NA|NA
TGCAGTGCGTCCTCGGGAGCCCTCTCCTACGAGCAGTACTTC
CSASSGALSYEQYF
>TRBV10-3|TRBJ1-5|NA|once
TGTGCCATCAGTGATAAGGGGAAAGGCAATCAGCCCCAGCATTTT
CAISDKGKGNQPQHF
>TRBV24-1|TRBJ2-5|NA|NA
TGTGCCACCAGTGATTTGCGACAGGGAGGGGAGACCCAGTACTTC
CATSDLRQGGETQYF
>TRBV20-1|TRBJ2-5|TRBD1|medium-sized
TGCAGTGCCCTACCCGACAGGGGGTCACAAGAGACCCAGTACTTC
CSALPDRGSQETQYF
>TRBV28|TRBJ2-7|NA|few
TGTGCCAGCACCCTGACAGGTCCCACCTACGAGCAGTACTTC
CASTLTGPTYEQYF
>TRBV5-4|TRBJ1-4|NA|NA
TGCGCCAGCAGCTCCGATCAAAGGGAAAAACTGTTTTTT
CASSSDQREKLFF
>TRBV6-5|TRBJ2-5|NA|many
TGTGCCAGCAGTTACGCGGGGGCCAAACAAGAGACCCAGTACTTC
CASSYAGAKQETQYF
>TRBV20-1|TRBJ1-1|TRBD1|few
TGCAGTGCCAGACGATCCGGGACAGGGAACACTGAAGCTTTCTTT
CSARRSGTGNTEAFF
>TRBV7-8|TRBJ2-7|TRBD2|medium-sized
TGTGCCAGCAGCGGGGAGCGGGGACGCTCCTACGAGCAGTACTTC
CASSGERGRSYEQYF